This TCR beta chain stems from a study of neurological immune-mediated disorders. Overall study findings and caveats: The study found the most TCR clonal expansion in HTLV-1-associated myelopathy and the least in multiple sclerosis, below healthy controls. The expanded clones of different subjects shared no CDR3 amino acid sequences (suggesting private repertoires in all groups).

By 5'RACE with 10-nucleotide random UMIs, the cDNA was made. TCRdb re-called the 5' RACE reads with MiXCR, one entry per CDR3 protein. This sample has more than 95,000 distinct CDR3 sequences, with approximately 10% found just once. The V end lost 3 bases, the J end lost 4 bases, and 18 bases lay between the germline ends. This CDR3 is built from 17 residues. Germline CDR1 and CDR2: KGHDR and SFDVKD. This clonotype was recorded only once. Its matching antigen is unknown. Time point here: longitudinal time-point 3. The starting material, 2 million PBMCs stored at -80 C, gave rise to the unsorted libraries.

This chain links TRBV24-1 with TRBJ2-1, with a weak D call TRBD1 (6 bases). This receptor was taken from a female donor with HTLV-1-associated myelopathy (HAM/TSP). What was sequenced was PBMCs. CDR3 sequence: CATSDPKTGTTYNEQFF. CDR3 in DNA: TGTGCCACCAGTGATCCAAAAACCGGGACAACGTACAATGAGCAGTTCTTC.